This passage covers 19 T cell receptor beta chains from one sample sequenced in a study of shared T cell receptors in the human thymus. TCRdb's table, derived via immunoSEQ multiplex PCR, lists solely in-frame clones and lacks some. The table has 500,000 to 750,000 clones, over 75% seen once. The same sample was also studied in work on human thymus T cells.

The sample consisted of thymocytes. The receptors were sampled from a boy younger than two with a congenital heart defect.

This clone was observed a few times. The CDR3 loop is CASSLGRGLTYEQYF. The CDR3 nucleotides read TGTGCCAGCAGCTTGGGCAGGGGGCTGACCTACGAGCAGTACTTC. The chain joins TRBV5-8 to TRBJ2-7; 8 bases agree with TRBD1. Germline V gene lookup returns CDR1 SGHTS and CDR2 YDEGEE. V was clipped by 0 bases and J by 2 bases; unmatched bases: 4. The CDR3 is 15 residues long. Filled out from reference TRBV5-8 and TRBJ2-7, the complete variable domain reads EAGVTQSPTHLIKTRGQQATLRCSPISGHTSVYWYQQALGLGLQFLLWYDEGEERNRGNFPPRFSGRQFPNYSSELNVNALELEDSALYLCASSLGRGLTYEQYFGPGTRLTVT.

The chain couples TRBV10-3 to TRBJ2-2; 11 bases map to TRBD1. V shed 0 bases, J shed 3 bases, and the junction held 3 bases outside the gene matches. Germline assignment: CDR1 ENHRY and CDR2 SYGVKD. The CDR3 sequence is 17 residues long. The CDR3 spells CAISESLGQGDTGELFF. The CDR3, as DNA: TGTGCCATCAGTGAGTCGTTGGGACAGGGGGACACCGGGGAGCTGTTTTTT.

This chain joins TRBV9 and TRBJ2-3; TRBD2 is a possible D gene (6 bases). The CDR3 runs 17 residues. Germline CDR1 is SGDLS and CDR2 is YYNGEE. V gave up 4 bases and J gave up 2 bases, with 20 bases separating them. The DNA for the CDR3 is TGTGCCAGCAGCCCACGACGAGGTACTAGCCTCACAGATACGCAGTATTTT. The encoded protein is CASSPRRGTSLTDTQYF.

Here the CDR3 DNA reads TGTGCCTGTAACCGGGACAGGGGATACGAGCAGTACTTC. This encodes CACNRDRGYEQYF. The rearrangement joins TRBV30 to TRBJ2-7; TRBD1 aligns across 10 bases. This CDR3 region has 13 residues. Per the germline V gene, CDR1 is GTSNPN and CDR2 is SVGIG (reference sequence). Trimming at V came to 6 bases and at J to 4 bases, leaving 6 bases not matched to a gene.

As DNA, the CDR3 is TGCAGCGTGATTGACAGGGGGCGGGTTGTGAACACTGAAGCTTTCTTT. Residues: CSVIDRGRVVNTEAFF. This chain joins TRBV29-1 and TRBJ1-1; 10 bases align to TRBD1. CDR1 is SQVTM and CDR2 is ANQGSEA in the germline V gene. V lost 6 bases and J lost 0; bases outside the gene matches: 10. The CDR3 runs 16 residues.

The CDR3 reads CASSLVCRPSSYNEQFF. The CDR3 DNA is TGTGCCAGCAGCTTAGTTTGTAGACCTAGCTCCTACAATGAGCAGTTCTTC. The rearrangement links TRBV11-2 to TRBJ2-1; D unresolved. Between the trimmed V and J ends, which lost 1 base and 0 bases, there was a span of 13 bases. CDR1 is SGHAT and CDR2 is FQNNGV in the germline V gene. The CDR3 length is 17 residues. Together with reference TRBV11-2 and TRBJ2-1, the CDR3 gives the full variable domain: EAGVAQSPRYKIIEKRQSVAFWCNPISGHATLYWYQQILGQGPKLLIQFQNNGVVDDSQLPKDRFSAERLKGVDSTLKIQPAKLEDSAVYLCASSLVCRPSSYNEQFFGPGTRLTVL.

The gene calls are TRBV29-1 and TRBJ2-3; D is ambiguous. Germline V gene sequence: CDR1 SQVTM, CDR2 ANQGSEA. The CDR3 is 11 residues long. V lost 5 bases to trimming and J lost 5 bases, with 8 bases between them. The CDR3 is CSVLYGDTQYF. The CDR3 DNA reads TGCAGCGTTTTATACGGAGATACGCAGTATTTT.

The gene calls are TRBV6-1 and TRBJ2-7; 9 nucleotides line up with TRBD2. In germline, CDR1 is MNHNS, CDR2 SASEGT. The CDR3 is 15 residues long. The J segment lost 3 bases and the V segment lost 5 bases, leaving 8 bases of the junction unmatched. The CDR3 nucleotides are TGTGCCAGCAGTCCGACTAGCGGCACCTGCTACGAGCAGTACTTC. Its protein product is CASSPTSGTCYEQYF.

The rearrangement joins TRBV7-3 to TRBJ2-2, with 14 nucleotides matching TRBD2. In germline, CDR1 is SGHTA, CDR2 FQGTGA. The V and J ends lost 5 bases and 4 bases, in that order; junction bases with no gene match: 12. The CDR3 contains 19 residues. The chain's CDR3 is CASSPRTSGRLRGTGELFF. The CDR3 DNA sequence: TGTGCCAGCAGCCCTCGGACTAGCGGGAGGCTGAGGGGCACCGGGGAGCTGTTTTTT.

The chain links TRBV6-1 to TRBJ2-7, with 8 positions matching TRBD2. The CDR3 runs 17 residues. The V segment lost 1 base and the J segment 4 bases; nucleotides outside the gene matches: 12. Germline V gene data show CDR1 as MNHNS and CDR2 as SASEGT. The DNA for the CDR3 is TGTGCCAGCAGTGAAGAGACCGAAGCGGGAGAGAAATACGAGCAGTACTTC. Protein product: CASSEETEAGEKYEQYF.

This sequence joins TRBV2 and TRBJ1-2, with 9 bases matching TRBD1. From germline, CDR1 is SNHLY and CDR2 FYNNEI. The CDR3 is 14 residues long. Trimming cost V 7 bases and J 4 bases; bases outside gene matches: 7. The CDR3 coding sequence is TGTGCCAGCATCCGACAGGGGGTTTCCTATGGCTACACCTTC. Protein: CASIRQGVSYGYTF.

The rearrangement uses TRBV11-2 and TRBJ2-3, with 8 bases matching TRBD2. V was pared by 7 bases and J by 6 bases, with 15 bases of the junction left unmatched. The CDR3 is 16 amino acids. The germline CDR1 and CDR2 sequences are SGHAT and FQNNGV. The CDR3 protein is CASKPGKGLGWDTQYF. CDR3 bases: TGTGCCAGCAAACCGGGGAAGGGACTAGGATGGGATACGCAGTATTTT.

As DNA, the CDR3 is TGTGCCTGGAGGGAGAGGTTTGGCGGCTACACCTTC. Translating it yields CAWRERFGGYTF. V gene TRBV30 combines with J gene TRBJ1-2, with D unclear. Deletions cut 3 bases from V and 8 bases from J, with 13 bases between. Germline V CDR1 and CDR2: GTSNPN, SVGIG (reference sequence). The CDR3 consists of 12 residues.

This CDR3 is CASKQGARYGYTF. Written as DNA, the CDR3 is TGTGCCAGTAAACAGGGGGCGCGGTATGGCTACACCTTC. The chain has TRBV27 and TRBJ1-2; 9 bases match TRBD1. With V trimmed by 9 bases and J by 5 bases, 7 bases remained unmatched. Germline CDR1 is MNHEY and CDR2 is SMNVEV (reference sequence). The CDR3 contains 13 residues.

The rearrangement links TRBV19 to TRBJ1-1, with a possible D match to TRBD1 (5 bases). CDR3 length: 13 amino acids. Germline loops: CDR1 LNHDA, CDR2 SQIVND (reference sequence). V dropped 6 bases and J dropped 3 bases, with 11 bases sitting between them. CDR3 nucleotide sequence: TGTGCCAGTAGCCGGGGGAAAGACACTGAAGCTTTCTTT. It is translated as CASSRGKDTEAFF.

This chain joins TRBV7-9 and TRBJ1-1; 10 bases agree with TRBD1. After removal of 7 bases from V and 12 bases from J, the junction contained 5 bases not matched to a gene. CDR1 and CDR2 from the germline V gene are SEHNR and FQNEAQ (reference sequence). The CDR3 runs 11 residues. CDR3 nucleotide sequence: TGTGCCAGCACGGGGACAGGGGTATCTTTCTTT. Protein: CASTGTGVSFF.

This sequence joins TRBV4-3 and TRBJ2-3, with 8 bases fitting TRBD2. Germline V CDR1 and CDR2: LGHNA, YSLEER. The CDR3 is 19 residues long. Losses at the gene ends were 2 bases for V and 1 base for J; bases not matched to a gene: 14. The chain's CDR3 is CASSQIGGGRRPCTDTQYF. CDR3 nucleotide sequence: TGCGCCAGCAGCCAAATCGGGGGGGGCCGGCGGCCCTGCACAGATACGCAGTATTTT.

The rearrangement uses TRBV4-2 and TRBJ2-1; 9 bases map to TRBD2. CDR3 size: 22 residues. The junction had 28 bases not matched to a gene; V was cut back by 4 bases and J by 6 bases. Germline V gene sequence: CDR1 LGHNA, CDR2 YNFKEQ. Here the CDR3 reads CASSPRTSVTRHAGWEVNEQFF. As DNA, the CDR3 is TGTGCCAGCAGCCCACGGACTAGCGTCACTCGACATGCGGGGTGGGAGGTCAATGAGCAGTTCTTC.

The rearrangement joins TRBV11-2 to TRBJ2-7, with D perhaps TRBD1 (6 bases). This CDR3 is 16 amino acids long. The ends were cut back, 5 bases at V and 6 bases at J, with 23 bases in the middle. Germline lookup yields CDR1 SGHAT and CDR2 FQNNGV. CDR3 DNA sequence: TGTGCCAGCAGCGAGCACCCCACAGGGAGTTCCATCGAGCAGTACTTC. Translating gives CASSEHPTGSSIEQYF.